This entry concerns a single T cell receptor beta chain. Its antigen specificity is not known. Base quality data are lacking; no much larger clone is found one base away. The germline V gene yields SGHTA for CDR1 and FQGNSA for CDR2. V is cut by 0 bases and J by 0 bases, and the space between the germline ends is 7 bases. From the cysteine up to the phenylalanine, the CDR3 has a length of 15 residues. The only DNA kept is the CDR3, 45 bases in frame from the first base. The entry originates in a study of response to subunit inactivated influenza vaccine listed by TCRdb under 2018. The study in broad terms: Deep quantitative T cell receptor repertoire profiling was used in the study to track responses to a trivalent subunit inactivated influenza vaccine. General findings and caveats noted by the study authors: The authors suggested that each seasonal influenza vaccination may recruit only a limited number of new T cells.

The library relied on RT-PCR. The instrument was an Illumina HiSeq 2500. TCRdb reanalyzed the raw reads on its own, using fastp at Q25 for trimming and MiXCR for clone calling, and kept in-frame beta chains. Rows are unified per CDR3 protein, each entry keeping the most common DNA and genes. The sample table lists hundreds of thousands of distinct CDR3 sequences, around 15% of them with a count of one. Of the sample, 7.5% to 8% falls within the top ten clones. The chain joins TRBV7-2 to TRBJ2-3; the D gene cannot be named for sure. The TCR was taken from a man between 50 and 59 years old who received an inactivated influenza vaccine. Donor details come from another sample of the same person, matched by shared clones. The sample was PBMCs from blood, taken roughly 2 weeks before vaccination. The sequenced DNA: TGTGCCAGCAGCTTAGCGATTGGAAGCACAGATACGCAGTATTTT. It translates to CASSLAIGSTDTQYF.